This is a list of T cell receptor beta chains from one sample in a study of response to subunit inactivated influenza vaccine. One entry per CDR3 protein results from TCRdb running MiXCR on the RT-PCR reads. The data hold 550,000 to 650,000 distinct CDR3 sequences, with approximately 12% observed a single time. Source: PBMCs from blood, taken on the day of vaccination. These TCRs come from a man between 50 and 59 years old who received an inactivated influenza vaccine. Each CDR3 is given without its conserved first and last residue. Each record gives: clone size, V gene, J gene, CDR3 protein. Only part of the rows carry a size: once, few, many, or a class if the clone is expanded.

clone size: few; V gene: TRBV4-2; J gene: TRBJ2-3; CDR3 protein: ASSQLGPGRDTQY
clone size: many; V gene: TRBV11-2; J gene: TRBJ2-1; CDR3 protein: ASSLGLAVYNEQF
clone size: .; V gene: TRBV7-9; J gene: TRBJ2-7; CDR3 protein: ASSLGWRTGGDEQY
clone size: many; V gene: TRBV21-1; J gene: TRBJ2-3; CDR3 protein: ASSKDQRGGGSAQY
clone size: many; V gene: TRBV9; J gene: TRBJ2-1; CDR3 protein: ASSSTDTAYNEQF
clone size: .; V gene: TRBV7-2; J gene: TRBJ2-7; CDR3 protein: ASSLVGGARSEQY
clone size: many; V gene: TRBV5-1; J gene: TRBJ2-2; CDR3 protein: ASSLGTSEKAGELF
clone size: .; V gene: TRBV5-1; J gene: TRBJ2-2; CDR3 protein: ASSSPLGGGAKSGELF
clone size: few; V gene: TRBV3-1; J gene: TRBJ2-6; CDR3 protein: ASSQVYGGASGANVLT
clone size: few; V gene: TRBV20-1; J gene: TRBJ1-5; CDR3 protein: SARDVGGNQPQH